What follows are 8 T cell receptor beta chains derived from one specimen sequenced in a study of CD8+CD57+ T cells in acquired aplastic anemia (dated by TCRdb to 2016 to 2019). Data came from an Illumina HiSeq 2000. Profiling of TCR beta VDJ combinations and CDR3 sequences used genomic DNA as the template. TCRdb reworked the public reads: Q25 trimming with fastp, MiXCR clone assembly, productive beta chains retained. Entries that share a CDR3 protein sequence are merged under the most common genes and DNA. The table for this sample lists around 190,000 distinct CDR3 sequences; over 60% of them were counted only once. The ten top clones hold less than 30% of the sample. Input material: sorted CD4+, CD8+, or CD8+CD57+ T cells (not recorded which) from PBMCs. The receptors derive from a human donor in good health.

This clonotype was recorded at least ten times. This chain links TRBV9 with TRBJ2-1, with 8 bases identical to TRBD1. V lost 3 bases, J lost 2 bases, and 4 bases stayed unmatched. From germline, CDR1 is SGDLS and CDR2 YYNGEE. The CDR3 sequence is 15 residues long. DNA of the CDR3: TGTGCCAGCAGCGGGGGGACAGGTACCTACAATGAGCAGTTCTTC. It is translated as CASSGGTGTYNEQFF.

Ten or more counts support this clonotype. CDR3 residues: CASSVVGGNTEAFF. As DNA, the CDR3 is TGTGCCAGCAGCGTAGTCGGCGGAAACACTGAAGCTTTCTTT. The J gene is TRBJ1-1, the V gene TRBV9, with D unclear. Trimming removed 0 bases from V and 2 bases from J, with 8 bases in between. Germline V gene data show CDR1 as SGDLS and CDR2 as YYNGEE. The CDR3 loop spans 14 amino acids.

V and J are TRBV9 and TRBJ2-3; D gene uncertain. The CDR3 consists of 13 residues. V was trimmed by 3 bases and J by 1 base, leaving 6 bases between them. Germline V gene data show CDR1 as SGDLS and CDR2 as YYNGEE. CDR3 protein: CASSELRTDTQYF. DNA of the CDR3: TGTGCCAGCAGCGAACTTCGCACAGATACGCAGTATTTT.

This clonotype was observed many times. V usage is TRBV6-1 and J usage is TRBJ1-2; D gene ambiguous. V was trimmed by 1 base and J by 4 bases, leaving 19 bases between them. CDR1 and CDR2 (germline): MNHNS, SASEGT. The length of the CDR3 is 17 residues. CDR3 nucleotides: TGTGCCAGCAGTGAAGATAACGGGTTCAACTTCCTCTATGGCTACACCTTC. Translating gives CASSEDNGFNFLYGYTF.

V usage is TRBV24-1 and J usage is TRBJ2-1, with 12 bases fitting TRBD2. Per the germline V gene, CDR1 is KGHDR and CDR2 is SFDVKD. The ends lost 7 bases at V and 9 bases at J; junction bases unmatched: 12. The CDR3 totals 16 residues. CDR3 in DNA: TGTGCCACCAGGCCTTCTAGCGGGGGGGCCTGGGGTGAGCAGTTCTTC. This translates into CATRPSSGGAWGEQFF.

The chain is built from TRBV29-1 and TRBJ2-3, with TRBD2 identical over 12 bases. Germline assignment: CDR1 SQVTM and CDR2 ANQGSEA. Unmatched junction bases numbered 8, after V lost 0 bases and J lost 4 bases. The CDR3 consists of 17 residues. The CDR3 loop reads CSVEDRQTSGSPDTQYF. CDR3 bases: TGCAGCGTTGAAGATCGGCAGACTAGCGGGAGTCCAGATACGCAGTATTTT.

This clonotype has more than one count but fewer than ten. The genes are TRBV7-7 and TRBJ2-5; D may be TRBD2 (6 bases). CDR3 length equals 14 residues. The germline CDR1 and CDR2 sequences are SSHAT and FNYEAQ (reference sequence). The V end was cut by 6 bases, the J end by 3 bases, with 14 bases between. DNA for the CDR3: TGTGCCAGCAGTCAAAGGGCGGGGAAAGAGACCCAGTACTTC. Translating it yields CASSQRAGKETQYF.

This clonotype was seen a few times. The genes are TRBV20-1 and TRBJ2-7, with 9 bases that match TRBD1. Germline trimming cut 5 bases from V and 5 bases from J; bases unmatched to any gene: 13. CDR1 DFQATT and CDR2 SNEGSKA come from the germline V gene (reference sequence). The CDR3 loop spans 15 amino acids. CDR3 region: CSAVQTGTGYHEQYF. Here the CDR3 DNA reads TGCAGTGCTGTTCAAACCGGGACAGGGTACCACGAGCAGTACTTC.